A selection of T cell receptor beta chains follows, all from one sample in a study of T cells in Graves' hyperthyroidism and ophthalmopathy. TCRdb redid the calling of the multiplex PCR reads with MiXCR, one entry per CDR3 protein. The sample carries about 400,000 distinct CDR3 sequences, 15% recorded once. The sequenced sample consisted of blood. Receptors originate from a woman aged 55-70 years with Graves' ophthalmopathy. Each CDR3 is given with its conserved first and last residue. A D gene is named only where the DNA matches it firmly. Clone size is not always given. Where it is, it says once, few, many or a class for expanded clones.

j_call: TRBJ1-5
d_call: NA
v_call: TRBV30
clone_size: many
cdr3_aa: CAWSGDVDQPQHF
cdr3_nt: TGTGCCTGGAGCGGGGACGTTGATCAGCCCCAGCATTTT

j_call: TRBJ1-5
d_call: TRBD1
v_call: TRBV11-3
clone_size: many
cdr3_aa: CASSLVMPGQGSQPQHF
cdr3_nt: TGTGCCAGCAGCTTAGTGATGCCGGGACAGGGTTCTCAGCCCCAGCATTTT

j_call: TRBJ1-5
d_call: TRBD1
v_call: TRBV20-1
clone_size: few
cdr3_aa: CSARRTGRQPQHF
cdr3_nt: TGCAGTGCTAGGCGGACAGGAAGGCAGCCCCAGCATTTT

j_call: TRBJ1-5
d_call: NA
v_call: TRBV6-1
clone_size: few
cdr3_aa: CASSESKQPQHF
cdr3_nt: TGTGCCAGCAGTGAATCTAAGCAGCCCCAGCATTTT

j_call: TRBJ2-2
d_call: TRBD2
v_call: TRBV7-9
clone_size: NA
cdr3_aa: CASSLAPEGLAGVNTGELFF
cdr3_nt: TGTGCCAGCAGCTTAGCGCCAGAAGGACTAGCGGGAGTGAACACCGGGGAGCTGTTTTTT

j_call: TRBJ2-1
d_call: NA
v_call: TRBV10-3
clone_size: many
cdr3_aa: CAISPGGSGLNEQFF
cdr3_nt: TGTGCCATCAGTCCTGGAGGTAGCGGACTAAATGAGCAGTTCTTC

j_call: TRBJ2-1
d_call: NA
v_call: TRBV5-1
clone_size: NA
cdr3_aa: CASSLEGFGSPAEQFF
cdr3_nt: TGCGCCAGCAGCTTGGAAGGTTTTGGGTCCCCAGCAGAGCAGTTCTTC

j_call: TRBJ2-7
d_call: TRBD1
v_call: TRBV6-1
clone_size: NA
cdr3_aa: CASRAGTGGLGSYEQYF
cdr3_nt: TGTGCCAGCAGAGCCGGGACAGGGGGCCTAGGATCCTACGAGCAGTACTTC

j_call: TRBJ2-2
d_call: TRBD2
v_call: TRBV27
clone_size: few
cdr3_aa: CASSAVAGVTGELFF
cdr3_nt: TGTGCCAGCAGTGCCGTGGCGGGAGTTACCGGGGAGCTGTTTTTT

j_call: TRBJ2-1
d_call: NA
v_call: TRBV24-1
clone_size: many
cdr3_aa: CATSDLRPSSSQEQFF
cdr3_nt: TGTGCCACCAGTGATTTGCGGCCGAGCAGTTCTCAGGAGCAGTTCTTC

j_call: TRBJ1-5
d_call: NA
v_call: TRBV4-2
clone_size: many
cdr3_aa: CASSQVRGGNQPQHF
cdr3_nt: TGTGCCAGCAGCCAAGTCCGGGGGGGCAATCAGCCCCAGCATTTT

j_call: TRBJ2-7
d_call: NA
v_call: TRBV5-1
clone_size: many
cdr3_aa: CASSFGTPTSLSSYEQYF
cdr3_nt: TGCGCCAGCAGCTTTGGCACACCCACTAGCCTGAGCTCCTACGAGCAGTACTTC

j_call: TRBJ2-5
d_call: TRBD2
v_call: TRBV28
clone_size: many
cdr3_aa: CASSRGRAGETQYF
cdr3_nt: TGTGCCAGCAGTCGCGGGAGGGCGGGAGAGACCCAGTACTTC

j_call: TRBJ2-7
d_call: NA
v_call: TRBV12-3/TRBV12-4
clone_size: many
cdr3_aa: CASSYRDEQYF
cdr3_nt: TGTGCCAGCAGCTACAGGGACGAGCAGTACTTC

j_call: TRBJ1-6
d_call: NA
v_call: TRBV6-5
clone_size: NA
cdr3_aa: CASSYAEARSPLHF
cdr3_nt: TGTGCCAGCAGTTATGCGGAGGCTCGTTCACCCCTCCACTTT

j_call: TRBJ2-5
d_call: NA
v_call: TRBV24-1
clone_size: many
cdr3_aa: CATSDVDIPETQYF
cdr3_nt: TGTGCCACCAGTGATGTGGACATCCCAGAGACCCAGTACTTC